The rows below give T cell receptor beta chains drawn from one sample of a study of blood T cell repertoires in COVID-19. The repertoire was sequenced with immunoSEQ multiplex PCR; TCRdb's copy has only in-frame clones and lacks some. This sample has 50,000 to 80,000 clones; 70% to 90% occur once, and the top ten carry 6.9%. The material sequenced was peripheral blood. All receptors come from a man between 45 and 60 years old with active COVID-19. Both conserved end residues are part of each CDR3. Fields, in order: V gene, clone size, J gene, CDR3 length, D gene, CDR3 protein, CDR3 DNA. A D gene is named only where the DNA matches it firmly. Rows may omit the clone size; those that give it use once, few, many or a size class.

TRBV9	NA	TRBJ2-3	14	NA	CASSVAGYTDTQYF	TGTGCCAGCAGCGTAGCCGGTTACACAGATACGCAGTATTTT
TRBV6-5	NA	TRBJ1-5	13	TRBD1	CASSRDRGQPQHF	TGTGCCAGCAGCCGGGACAGGGGACAGCCCCAGCATTTT
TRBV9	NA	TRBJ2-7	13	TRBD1	CASSVDRGDEQYF	TGTGCCAGCAGCGTAGACAGGGGGGACGAGCAGTACTTC
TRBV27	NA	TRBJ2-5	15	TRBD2	CASRRTSGRRETQYF	TGTGCCAGCAGACGGACTAGCGGGAGAAGGGAGACCCAGTACTTC
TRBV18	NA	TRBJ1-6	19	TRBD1	CASSPRVGQGAMRDSPLHF	TGTGCCAGCTCACCCAGAGTTGGGCAGGGGGCAATGAGGGATTCACCCCTCCACTTT
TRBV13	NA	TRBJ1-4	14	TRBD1	CASRHRQGSEKLFF	TGTGCCAGCAGACACCGACAGGGGTCTGAAAAACTGTTTTTT
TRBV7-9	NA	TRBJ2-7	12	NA	CASSLVQGEQYF	TGTGCCAGCAGCTTAGTACAGGGCGAGCAGTACTTC
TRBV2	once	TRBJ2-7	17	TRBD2	CASSEPGLAGGRDEQYF	TGTGCCAGCAGCGAACCGGGACTAGCGGGGGGTAGGGACGAGCAGTACTTC
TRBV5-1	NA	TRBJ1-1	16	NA	CASSSLSGRMNTEAFF	TGCGCCAGCAGCTCCCTGAGTGGGCGTATGAACACTGAAGCTTTCTTT
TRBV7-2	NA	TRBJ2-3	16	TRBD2	CASSPAYGGGGDTQYF	TGTGCCAGCAGCCCAGCTTACGGGGGGGGCGGGGATACGCAGTATTTT
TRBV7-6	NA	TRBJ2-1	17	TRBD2	CASSTGTSGRIYNEQFF	TGTGCCAGCAGCACCGGGACTAGCGGGAGGATATACAATGAGCAGTTCTTC
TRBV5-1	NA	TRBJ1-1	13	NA	CASSLAGNTEAFF	TGCGCCAGCAGCTTGGCAGGGAACACTGAAGCTTTCTTT
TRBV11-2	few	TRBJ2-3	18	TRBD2	CASKSSGGTYSSTDTQYF	TGTGCCAGTAAATCGAGCGGGGGGACGTACTCTAGCACAGATACGCAGTATTTT
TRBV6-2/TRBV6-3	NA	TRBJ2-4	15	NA	CASSYLGQSKNIQYF	TGTGCCAGCAGTTACCTCGGACAGTCAAAAAACATTCAGTACTTC
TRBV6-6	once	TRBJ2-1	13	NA	CASSANQGGRLFF	TGTGCCAGCAGTGCCAATCAGGGTGGGAGGCTGTTCTTC
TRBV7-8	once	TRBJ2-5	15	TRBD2	CASSLATGGPETQYF	TGTGCCAGCAGCTTAGCGACGGGGGGGCCAGAGACCCAGTACTTC
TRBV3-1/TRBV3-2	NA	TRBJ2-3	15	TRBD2	CASSQELAGTDTQYF	TGTGCCAGCAGCCAAGAACTAGCGGGCACAGATACGCAGTATTTT
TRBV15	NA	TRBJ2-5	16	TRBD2	CATSREGTSRPETQYF	TGTGCCACCAGCAGAGAAGGGACTAGCCGCCCCGAGACCCAGTACTTC
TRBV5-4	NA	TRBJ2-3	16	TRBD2	CASSNGLAGVTDTQYF	TGTGCCAGCAGCAATGGACTAGCGGGGGTTACAGATACGCAGTATTTT
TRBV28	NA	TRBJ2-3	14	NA	CASSQTRSTDTQYF	TGTGCCAGCAGTCAAACTAGGTCCACAGATACGCAGTATTTT
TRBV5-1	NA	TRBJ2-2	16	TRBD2	CASSLWAGGDTGELFF	TGCGCCAGCAGCTTGTGGGCGGGAGGAGACACCGGGGAGCTGTTTTTT
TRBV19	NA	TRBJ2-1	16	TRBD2	CASSTRGLAGGGEQFF	TGTGCCAGTAGTACCCGGGGACTAGCGGGAGGGGGTGAGCAGTTCTTC
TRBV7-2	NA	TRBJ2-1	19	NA	CASSLDPASGSPSYNEQFF	TGTGCCAGCAGCTTGGACCCCGCATCGGGGTCCCCCTCCTACAATGAGCAGTTCTTC
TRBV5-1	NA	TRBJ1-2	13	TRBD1	CASSGQVDYGYTF	TGCGCCAGCAGCGGACAGGTCGACTATGGCTACACCTTC
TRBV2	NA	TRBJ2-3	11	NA	CASRYVDTQYF	TGTGCCAGCAGGTATGTAGATACGCAGTATTTT